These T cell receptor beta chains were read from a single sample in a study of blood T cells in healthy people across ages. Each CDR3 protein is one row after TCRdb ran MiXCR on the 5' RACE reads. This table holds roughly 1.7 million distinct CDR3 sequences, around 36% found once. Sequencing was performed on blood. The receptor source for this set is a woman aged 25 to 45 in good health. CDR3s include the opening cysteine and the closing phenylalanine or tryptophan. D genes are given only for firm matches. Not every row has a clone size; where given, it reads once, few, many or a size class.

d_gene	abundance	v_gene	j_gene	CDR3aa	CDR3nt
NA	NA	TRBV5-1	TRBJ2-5	CASIQTPGPMSKTQYF	TGCGCCAGCATCCAAACACCGGGACCCATGTCTAAGACCCAGTACTTC
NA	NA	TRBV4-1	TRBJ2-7	CASSHLITGLRRYEQYF	TGCGCCAGCAGCCACCTAATAACAGGGCTTCGACGTTACGAGCAGTACTTC
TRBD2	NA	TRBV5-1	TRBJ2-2	CASNLEVSGSDVGGELFF	TGCGCCAGCAACTTGGAGGTTAGCGGGAGTGATGTTGGCGGGGAGCTGTTTTTT
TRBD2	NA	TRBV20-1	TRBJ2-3	CSAAGGGALDTQYF	TGCAGTGCTGCCGGCGGGGGGGCGTTAGATACGCAGTATTTT
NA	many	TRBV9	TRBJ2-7	CASSVGGSREQYF	TGTGCCAGCAGCGTAGGAGGCAGCCGAGAGCAGTACTTC
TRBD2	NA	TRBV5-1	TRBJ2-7	CASSFLSGGSYGQYF	TGCGCCAGCAGCTTCCTTAGCGGGGGATCCTACGGGCAGTACTTC
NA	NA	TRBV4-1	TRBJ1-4	CASSQDPGTSVGEKLFF	TGCGCCAGCAGCCAAGATCCCGGGACGTCCGTAGGTGAAAAACTGTTTTTT
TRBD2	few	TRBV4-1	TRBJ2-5	CASSIPAAGVRMVTQYF	TGCGCCAGCAGCATCCCCGCGGCGGGAGTTCGGATGGTGACCCAGTACTTC
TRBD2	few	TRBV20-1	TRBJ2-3	CSARGRRAGGNTDTQYF	TGCAGTGCTAGGGGTCGCCGCGCGGGGGGAAACACAGATACGCAGTATTTT
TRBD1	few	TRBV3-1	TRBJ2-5	CASSQTGSEQETQYF	TGTGCCAGCAGCCAGACAGGGAGTGAGCAAGAGACCCAGTACTTC
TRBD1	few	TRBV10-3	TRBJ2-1	CAISTDRGLGFNEQFF	TGTGCCATCAGTACAGACAGGGGGCTGGGATTCAATGAGCAGTTCTTC
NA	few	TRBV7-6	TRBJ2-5	CASSSTARRETQYF	TGTGCCAGCAGCTCGACAGCAAGGCGGGAGACCCAGTACTTC
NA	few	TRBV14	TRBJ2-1	CASTHLGEQFF	TGTGCCAGCACCCACCTAGGTGAGCAGTTCTTC
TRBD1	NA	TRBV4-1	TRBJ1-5	CASRGDRGQPQHF	TGCGCCAGCAGAGGAGACAGGGGACAGCCCCAGCATTTT
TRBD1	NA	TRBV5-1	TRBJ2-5	CASSLDRGTGGTQYF	TGCGCCAGCAGCTTGGACAGGGGGACGGGCGGGACCCAGTACTTC
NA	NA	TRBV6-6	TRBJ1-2	CASSITRANYGYTF	TGTGCCAGCAGTATTACCCGAGCTAACTATGGCTACACCTTC
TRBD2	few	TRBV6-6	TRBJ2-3	CASSYSTSGYTDTQYF	TGTGCCAGCAGTTACTCTACTAGCGGATACACAGATACGCAGTATTTT
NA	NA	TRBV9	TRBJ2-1	CASSPLYTDEQFF	TGTGCCAGCAGCCCTCTCTATACCGATGAGCAGTTCTTC
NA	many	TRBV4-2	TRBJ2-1	CASSQEGGSVQFF	TGTGCCAGCAGCCAAGAAGGTGGGTCTGTACAGTTCTTC
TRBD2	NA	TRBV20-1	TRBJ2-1	CSATDSGRATDTQFF	TGCAGTGCTACAGATAGCGGGAGGGCTACAGATACGCAGTTCTTC
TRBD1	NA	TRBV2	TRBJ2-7	CASRGTARGYEQYF	TGTGCCAGCAGGGGGACAGCCAGGGGTTACGAGCAGTACTTC
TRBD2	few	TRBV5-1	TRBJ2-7	CASSLILAGFPEQYF	TGCGCCAGCAGCTTGATCCTAGCGGGATTCCCCGAGCAGTACTTC
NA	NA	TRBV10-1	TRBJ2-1	CASSESRGGGADEQFF	TGCGCCAGCAGTGAGTCGAGGGGGGGCGGTGCTGATGAGCAGTTCTTC
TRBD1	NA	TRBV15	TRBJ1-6	CATRQDRGVNSPLHF	TGTGCCACCAGACAGGACAGGGGAGTTAATTCACCCCTCCACTTT
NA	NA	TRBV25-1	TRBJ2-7	CASSESLTGVEQYF	TGTGCCAGCAGTGAATCTCTTACGGGGGTCGAGCAGTACTTC
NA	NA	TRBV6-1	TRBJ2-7	CASSRGMLTSFYEQYF	TGTGCCAGCAGCCGAGGTATGCTGACCAGTTTCTACGAGCAGTACTTC
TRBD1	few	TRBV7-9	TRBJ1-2	CASSLTGGLRGYTF	TGTGCCAGCAGCTTAACAGGGGGCTTAAGGGGCTACACCTTC
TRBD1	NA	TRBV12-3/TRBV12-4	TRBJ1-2	CASSLPDRGVYTF	TGTGCCAGCAGTTTACCTGACAGGGGAGTCTACACCTTC
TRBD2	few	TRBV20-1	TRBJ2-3	CSARNLGLAGGPGTDTQYF	TGCAGTGCTAGAAACTTAGGACTAGCGGGGGGACCAGGCACAGATACGCAGTATTTT
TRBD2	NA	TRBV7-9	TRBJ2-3	CASSGRLAGAPGAQYF	TGTGCCAGCAGCGGTCGACTAGCGGGGGCCCCCGGGGCGCAGTATTTT
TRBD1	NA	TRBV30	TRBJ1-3	CAWSWDSLFSGNTIYF	TGTGCCTGGAGTTGGGACAGCCTCTTCTCTGGAAACACCATATATTTT
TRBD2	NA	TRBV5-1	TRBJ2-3	CASSWGPEREGYTQYF	TGCGCCAGCAGCTGGGGTCCGGAGCGGGAGGGGTATACGCAGTATTTT
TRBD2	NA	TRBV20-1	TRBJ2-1	CSTRAGTSVDNEQFF	TGCAGTACTAGAGCCGGGACTAGCGTTGACAATGAGCAGTTCTTC
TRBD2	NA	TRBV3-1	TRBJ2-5	CASSQDTGGYEEETQYF	TGTGCCAGCAGCCAAGACACCGGGGGGTACGAAGAAGAGACCCAGTACTTC
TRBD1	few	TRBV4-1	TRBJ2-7	CASSPRTGIAEQYF	TGCGCCAGCAGCCCGAGGACAGGGATAGCCGAGCAGTACTTC
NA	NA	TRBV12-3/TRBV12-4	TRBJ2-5	CASSLGFGTEQYF	TGTGCCAGCAGTTTAGGTTTCGGAACTGAGCAGTACTTC
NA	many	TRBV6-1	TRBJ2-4	CASSVLALAKNIQYF	TGTGCCAGCAGTGTACTAGCTCTAGCCAAAAACATTCAGTACTTC
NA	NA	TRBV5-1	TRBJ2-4	CASSFTPGPRSGIRYF	TGCGCCAGCAGCTTTACTCCGGGACCAAGAAGTGGCATTCGGTACTTC
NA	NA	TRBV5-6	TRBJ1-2	CASSSPAGGGYTF	TGTGCCAGCAGCAGCCCAGCGGGGGGCGGCTACACCTTC
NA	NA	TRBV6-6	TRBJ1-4	CASRRGAQNHNEKLFF	TGTGCCAGCAGAAGGGGCGCCCAGAACCATAATGAAAAACTGTTTTTT
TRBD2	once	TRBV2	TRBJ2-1	CASNFRGTSGGNEQFF	TGTGCCAGCAACTTCCGGGGGACTAGCGGGGGCAATGAGCAGTTCTTC
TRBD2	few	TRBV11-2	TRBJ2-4	CASSRVATSGAKNIQYF	TGTGCCAGCAGCCGGGTGGCGACTAGCGGGGCCAAAAACATTCAGTACTTC
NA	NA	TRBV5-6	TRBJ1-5	CASSHRRKDSNQPQHF	TGTGCCAGCAGCCACCGGCGTAAGGATAGCAATCAGCCCCAGCATTTT
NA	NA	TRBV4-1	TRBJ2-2	CASSQNVATGKVFGELFF	TGCGCCAGCAGCCAAAACGTAGCAACCGGGAAAGTTTTCGGGGAGCTGTTTTTT
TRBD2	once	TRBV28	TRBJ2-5	CASSHTSGTYQETQYF	TGTGCCAGCAGTCATACTAGCGGGACTTACCAAGAGACCCAGTACTTC
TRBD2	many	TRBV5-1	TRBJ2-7	CASSLGGGEPYEQYF	TGCGCCAGCAGCTTGGGGGGGGGAGAACCCTACGAGCAGTACTTC
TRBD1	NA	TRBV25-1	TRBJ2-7	CASSGYRGPAYEQYF	TGTGCCAGCAGTGGTTACAGGGGGCCCGCCTACGAGCAGTACTTC
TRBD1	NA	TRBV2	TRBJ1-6	CASRKGDSHNSPLHF	TGTGCCAGCAGGAAAGGGGACAGTCATAATTCACCCCTCCACTTT
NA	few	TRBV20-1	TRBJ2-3	CSARRGAATDTQYF	TGCAGTGCTAGAAGGGGGGCGGCCACAGATACGCAGTATTTT
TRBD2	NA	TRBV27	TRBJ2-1	CASSFVRGGRNEQFF	TGTGCCAGCAGTTTCGTGCGGGGGGGGAGGAATGAGCAGTTCTTC
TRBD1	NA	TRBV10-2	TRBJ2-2	CAISRQGTGITGELFF	TGCGCCATCTCCCGCCAGGGGACAGGGATCACCGGGGAGCTGTTTTTT
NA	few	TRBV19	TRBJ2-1	CASSSSPYNEQFF	TGTGCCAGTAGTTCGTCTCCCTACAATGAGCAGTTCTTC
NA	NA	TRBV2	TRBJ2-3	CASSDGGLGTDTQYF	TGTGCCAGCAGTGATGGGGGGCTCGGCACAGATACGCAGTATTTT
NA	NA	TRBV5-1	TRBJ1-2	CASSKATGNYGYTF	TGCGCCAGCAGCAAGGCGACCGGAAACTATGGCTACACCTTC
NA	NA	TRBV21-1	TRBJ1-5	CASSSRRDRGSQPQHF	TGTGCCAGCAGCTCCCGAAGGGACAGGGGGTCTCAGCCCCAGCATTTT
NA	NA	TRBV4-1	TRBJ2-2	CASSHPRGENTGELFF	TGCGCCAGCAGCCATCCAAGGGGGGAGAACACCGGGGAGCTGTTTTTT
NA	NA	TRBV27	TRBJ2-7	CASSLSDGHSYEQYF	TGTGCCAGCAGTTTATCGGACGGGCACTCCTACGAGCAGTACTTC
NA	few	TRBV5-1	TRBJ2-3	CASIDSLGDTQYF	TGCGCCAGCATCGATAGCTTGGGAGATACGCAGTATTTT